One sample yielded the 8 T cell receptor beta chains listed below, sequenced in a study of blood T cells in healthy people across ages. Primed by a sample-barcoded 5' primer and a J-beta primer mix, a second PCR proceeded for roughly 6 to 12 cycles. TCRdb processed the 5' RACE reads anew with MiXCR; each CDR3 protein has one entry. This table holds about 730,000 distinct CDR3 sequences, more than 40% found once. The sequenced sample was blood. The receptor set was obtained from a woman aged 55-69 years in good health.

This clonotype appeared a few times. This sequence joins TRBV7-8 and TRBJ2-1, with 10 nucleotides matching TRBD2. This CDR3 is built from 17 residues. Germline lookup yields CDR1 SGHVS and CDR2 FQNEAQ. V lost 5 bases and J lost 8; bases outside the gene matches: 15. CDR3 in DNA: TGTGCCAGCAGCCGTCGCCCTTCTAGCGGGGGAGGTTATGAGCAGTTCTTC. It codes for CASSRRPSSGGGYEQFF. Full variable domain (remainder filled in from reference TRBV7-8 and TRBJ2-1): GAGVSQSPRYKVAKRGQDVALRCDPISGHVSLFWYQQALGQGPEFLTYFQNEAQLDKSGLPSDRFFAERPEGSVSTLKIQRTQQEDSAVYLCASSRRPSSGGGYEQFFGPGTRLTVL.

In this sample, this clonotype turned up once. The chain links TRBV30 to TRBJ1-2, with 10 bases fitting TRBD1. This CDR3 has 14 residues. The V gene's germline CDR1 is GTSNPN and CDR2 SVGIG (reference sequence). J was trimmed by 4 bases and V by 4 bases; bases with no gene match: 6. CDR3 DNA sequence: TGTGCCTGGACCGGGACAGGGGTCGGCTATGGCTACACCTTC. Translating it yields CAWTGTGVGYGYTF.

The table lists this clonotype with a few counts. The chain couples TRBV6-4 to TRBJ2-7; TRBD2 agrees at 7 bases. Looked up from germline, CDR1 is MRHNA and CDR2 is SNTAGT. The CDR3 totals 16 residues. J gave up 0 bases and V 5 bases, and 10 bases lay outside the gene matches. In DNA form, the CDR3 reads TGTGCCAGCAGTCGAGAAGCGGGATCGAGCTCCTACGAGCAGTACTTC. Protein: CASSREAGSSSYEQYF.

The rearrangement joins TRBV5-1 to TRBJ2-1; TRBD2 matches 7 bases. Germline loops: CDR1 SGHRS, CDR2 YFSETQ. The V gene end was trimmed by 0 bases and the J gene end by 8 bases; junction bases not matched to a gene: 11. The CDR3 consists of 16 residues. CDR3 DNA sequence: TGCGCCAGCAGCTTGGAACGGGGCGGGAGTCGGGATGAGCAGTTCTTC. This sequence encodes CASSLERGGSRDEQFF.

The chain combines TRBV27 with TRBJ1-6; a possible D gene is TRBD1 (5 bases). CDR1 is MNHEY, CDR2 SMNVEV, per germline (reference sequence). This CDR3 comprises 16 residues. V lost 2 bases and J 7 bases, leaving 15 bases between the germline ends. The CDR3 sequence: CASSLQRGVKNSPLHF. The CDR3 bases are TGTGCCAGCAGTTTACAAAGGGGAGTGAAGAATTCACCCCTCCACTTT.

V usage is TRBV25-1 and J usage is TRBJ1-6; no reliable D call. The CDR3 runs 15 residues. V was cut by 4 bases and J by 10 bases, with 17 bases left in between. Germline CDR1 and CDR2: MGHDK and SYGVNS. The CDR3 sequence is CASSVGGTRTSPLHF. CDR3 DNA sequence: TGTGCCAGCAGTGTGGGAGGAACTAGAACCTCACCCCTCCACTTT.

The sample holds a few counts of this clonotype. This chain links TRBV5-5 with TRBJ2-1, with 12 bases matching TRBD2. Germline CDR1 is SGHKS and CDR2 is YYEKEE (reference sequence). The CDR3 spans 17 residues. Trimming took 0 bases from V and 3 from J; bases not matched to a gene: 4. The CDR3 reads CASSLVASGRVYNEQFF. CDR3 nucleotide sequence: TGTGCCAGCAGCTTGGTGGCTAGCGGGAGGGTCTACAATGAGCAGTTCTTC.

DNA of the CDR3: TGCAGTGCTAGTGGGCCCTCCGAGGGGGGGCTCTCCTACGAGCAGTACTTC. Encoded protein: CSASGPSEGGLSYEQYF. The rearrangement uses TRBV20-1 and TRBJ2-7; possible D gene TRBD2, 7 bases. Germline-derived CDR1 and CDR2 are DFQATT and SNEGSKA (reference sequence). V lost 3 bases, J lost 0 bases, and 21 bases lay in between. The CDR3 has 17 amino acids.